This T cell receptor beta chain derives from a study of neoadjuvant nivolumab and ipilimumab in lung cancer. As for the study in general: The combination arm added day-1 ipilimumab 1 mg/kg to nivolumab 3 mg/kg on days 1, 15, 29.

Repertoires were generated with immunoSEQ multiplex PCR, while TCRdb's copy carries only in-frame clones and drops some. The data contain approximately 29,000 clones, 90% of them singletons. Study conclusions and caveats: Pretherapy blood TCR richness correlated positively with resected tumor richness. Resected tumors had greater TCR richness and clonality than uninvolved lung. TCR sequencing covered a small number of samples.

With 7 bases removed from V and 0 bases from J, the gap between germline ends came to 11 bases. Germline V gene data show CDR1 as LNHDA and CDR2 as SQIVND (reference sequence). There are 14 residues in the CDR3. Comment on this clone: The antigen is not known.

Here the sequenced sample was peripheral blood, taken after neoadjuvant nivolumab, alone or with ipilimumab, at or shortly before surgery. V usage is TRBV19 and J usage is TRBJ2-3; D uncertain. The sequence came from an adult with non-small cell lung cancer. The CDR3 DNA sequence: TGTGCCAGTAAGGTAGGGCCCAGCACAGATACGCAGTATTTT. This translates into CASKVGPSTDTQYF.